This T cell receptor beta chain appears in the sequencing data of a study of T cells in women clearing cervical HPV infection. This CDR3 region has 13 residues. Germline CDR1 is DFQATT and CDR2 is SNEGSKA (reference sequence). The table came from immunoSEQ multiplex PCR; TCRdb's copy has only in-frame clones and leaves some out. The sample includes about 33,000 clones. In regard to this clone: The read comes to an end 3 residues before the CDR3 does, leaving the germline J gene to fill in the end.

The TCR originated in a woman between 18 and 75 years old with a cervical HPV16 infection that either progressed to CIN3+ or cleared (not recorded which). The V and J genes are TRBV20-1 and TRBJ1-2, with D possibly being TRBD1 (5 bases). The sequenced material came from blood buffy coat. CDR3 bases read: TGCAGTGCTACCCCGGGGGTCCAAGAGACC. Protein: CSATPGVQET. The CDR3 in full is CSATPGVQETYTF.